The rows below give T cell receptor beta chains drawn from one sample of a study of blood T cell repertoires in COVID-19. Some clones are missing from TCRdb's copy, which holds only in-frame ones; the method was immunoSEQ multiplex PCR. The sample has more than 250,000 clones; nearly 90% are singletons. Material for sequencing was PBMCs or T cells enriched from blood (not recorded which). These receptors all stem from a woman aged 25 to 45 who had recovered from COVID-19. CDR3s include the opening cysteine and the closing phenylalanine or tryptophan. A D gene is named only where the DNA matches it firmly. Part of the rows lack a size; the others show once, few, many or a class for expanded clones.

d_call,clone_size,j_call,v_call,cdr3_aa,cdr3_nt
.,.,TRBJ1-2,TRBV5-5,CASSLVGESNGYTF,TGTGCCAGCAGCTTGGTTGGGGAGTCGAATGGCTACACCTTC
TRBD1,.,TRBJ2-3,TRBV2,CASSFRTGGLADTQYF,TGTGCCAGCAGTTTTAGGACAGGGGGGTTGGCAGATACGCAGTATTTT
TRBD2,.,TRBJ2-1,TRBV7-3,CASSRRTSGYNEQFF,TGTGCCAGCAGCCGACGGACTAGCGGGTACAATGAGCAGTTCTTC
.,once,TRBJ1-6,TRBV2,CASSPPSPDSPLHF,TGTGCCAGCAGTCCCCCAAGCCCCGATTCACCCCTCCACTTT
TRBD2,.,TRBJ2-1,TRBV7-9,CASSQTSGGRYNEQFF,TGTGCCAGCAGTCAAACTAGCGGGGGGCGCTACAATGAGCAGTTCTTC
TRBD1,.,TRBJ1-1,TRBV7-9,CASTQGSYRTGGMNTEAFF,TGTGCCAGCACCCAAGGTAGTTACAGGACAGGGGGGATGAACACTGAAGCTTTCTTT
TRBD1,.,TRBJ1-2,TRBV27,CASSLSAAGGYGYTF,TGTGCCAGCAGTTTATCAGCGGCAGGGGGTTATGGCTACACCTTC
TRBD1,.,TRBJ1-4,TRBV11-2,CASTFGTGSRGNEKLFF,TGTGCCAGCACCTTCGGGACAGGGTCCCGAGGTAATGAAAAACTGTTTTTT
.,.,TRBJ2-3,TRBV27,CASSSTWAADTQYF,TGTGCCAGCAGTTCCACTTGGGCTGCAGATACGCAGTATTTT
.,.,TRBJ2-7,TRBV7-9,CASSLNSKYEQYF,TGTGCCAGCAGCTTAAACAGTAAATACGAGCAGTACTTC
.,.,TRBJ2-2,TRBV5-6,CASSPRDTNTGELFF,TGTGCCAGCAGCCCCCGGGACACAAACACCGGGGAGCTGTTTTTT
TRBD1,.,TRBJ1-1,TRBV30,CAWSAVTIGTAEAFF,TGTGCCTGGAGCGCAGTCACCATTGGGACAGCTGAAGCTTTCTTT
.,.,TRBJ1-2,TRBV13,CASSPTSVLTYTF,TGTGCCAGCAGCCCGACATCGGTCCTAACCTACACCTTC
.,.,TRBJ1-2,TRBV6-5,CASSYTGTLTNYGYTF,TGTGCCAGCAGTTACACCGGGACACTAACTAACTATGGCTACACCTTC
.,.,TRBJ1-6,TRBV6-1,CASSEAGGTGAYNSPLHF,TGTGCCAGCAGTGAAGCTGGGGGCACGGGTGCCTATAATTCACCCCTCCACTTT
.,.,TRBJ1-2,TRBV9,CASRQDTNYGYTF,TGTGCCAGCAGGCAGGATACGAACTATGGCTACACCTTC
TRBD2,.,TRBJ2-7,TRBV7-2,CASSVGLAGATITYEQYF,TGTGCCAGCAGCGTGGGACTAGCGGGGGCCACAATTACCTACGAGCAGTACTTC
TRBD2,once,TRBJ2-3,TRBV5-1,CASTKREGTSSVSTDTQYF,TGCGCCAGCACCAAAAGGGAGGGGACGTCCTCGGTTAGCACAGATACGCAGTATTTT
TRBD1,.,TRBJ1-2,TRBV6-5,CASSKRTGLNYGYTF,TGTGCCAGCAGTAAACGGACAGGACTCAACTATGGCTACACCTTC
TRBD1,.,TRBJ1-5,TRBV2,CASRGDSNQPQHF,TGTGCCAGCAGAGGGGACAGTAATCAGCCCCAGCATTTT
TRBD1,.,TRBJ1-2,TRBV2,CASSPDRGTRGYTF,TGTGCCAGCAGTCCCGACAGGGGAACCCGTGGCTACACCTTC
.,.,TRBJ1-6,TRBV5-1,CASSSDRSSYNSPLHF,TGCGCCAGCAGCTCGGACAGAAGCTCCTATAATTCACCCCTCCACTTT
.,once,TRBJ2-1,TRBV7-3,CASSPGLGEQFF,TGTGCCAGCAGCCCGGGGTTAGGTGAGCAGTTCTTC
TRBD1,.,TRBJ1-2,TRBV23-1,CASSHLVPGQGEDGYTF,TGCGCCAGCAGTCACTTAGTCCCGGGACAGGGAGAGGATGGCTACACCTTC
.,.,TRBJ1-2,TRBV6-5,CASSNRSRYGYTF,TGTGCCAGCAGTAACAGATCCCGCTATGGCTACACCTTC
.,.,TRBJ1-4,TRBV19,CASTVTGANEKLFF,TGTGCCAGTACCGTGACCGGGGCTAATGAAAAACTGTTTTTT
.,.,TRBJ1-2,TRBV18,CASSFTGPDGYTF,TGTGCCAGCTCATTCACAGGGCCCGATGGCTACACCTTC
.,.,TRBJ1-1,TRBV24-1,CATSGTRTGTEAFF,TGTGCCACCAGTGGTACCCGGACTGGCACTGAAGCTTTCTTT
.,.,TRBJ1-1,TRBV19,CASSVPGHLNTEAFF,TGTGCCAGTAGTGTCCCGGGACACCTGAACACTGAAGCTTTCTTT
.,.,TRBJ2-3,TRBV6-5,CASSKRGDTQYF,TGTGCCAGCAGCAAAAGGGGAGATACGCAGTATTTT
.,few,TRBJ2-7,TRBV4-2,CASSQDQVSYEQYF,TGTGCCAGCAGCCAAGATCAGGTTTCCTACGAGCAGTACTTC
.,.,TRBJ1-1,TRBV14,CASSQFGRGMKTEAFF,TGTGCCAGCAGCCAATTCGGACGGGGTATGAAGACTGAAGCTTTCTTT
.,.,TRBJ2-1,TRBV4-2,CASSLREQFF,TGTGCCAGCAGCCTTCGGGAGCAGTTCTTC
.,.,TRBJ2-6,TRBV19,CASSIGLSGANVLTF,TGTGCCAGTAGTATAGGGCTTTCTGGGGCCAACGTCCTGACTTTC
.,.,TRBJ1-3,TRBV10-2,CASSESGDAGTIYF,TGCGCCAGCAGTGAGTCCGGCGATGCGGGCACCATATATTTT
.,.,TRBJ1-5,TRBV19,CASTRGVARGQPQHF,TGTGCCAGTACCCGAGGGGTCGCCAGGGGCCAGCCCCAGCATTTT
.,.,TRBJ2-2,TRBV19,CASKQSPGELFF,TGTGCCAGCAAACAGAGCCCCGGGGAGCTGTTTTTT
.,.,TRBJ1-1,TRBV6-5,CASSLTGKTEAFF,TGTGCCAGCAGTTTAACAGGGAAAACTGAAGCTTTCTTT
TRBD1,.,TRBJ1-2,TRBV5-1,CASSYTGVAYGYTF,TGCGCCAGCAGCTATACAGGGGTTGCCTATGGCTACACCTTC
TRBD1,once,TRBJ2-7,TRBV27,CASSWGQRYEQYF,TGTGCCAGCAGTTGGGGACAGCGCTACGAGCAGTACTTC
TRBD1,.,TRBJ1-2,TRBV18,CASSPRQGAGGYTF,TGTGCCAGCTCACCACGGCAGGGGGCTGGCGGCTACACCTTC
TRBD1,.,TRBJ2-7,TRBV10-3,CAISGTGGLNEQYF,TGTGCCATCAGTGGGACAGGGGGCTTGAACGAGCAGTACTTC
.,.,TRBJ2-1,TRBV21-1,CGTMRGTPYNEQFF,TGTGGAACCATGCGGGGTACCCCATACAATGAGCAGTTCTTC
.,.,TRBJ1-5,TRBV19,CASSSSRSNQPQHF,TGTGCCAGTAGTAGCTCCCGGAGCAATCAGCCCCAGCATTTT
TRBD1,.,TRBJ2-5,TRBV9,CASSVEGGQETQYF,TGTGCCAGCAGCGTAGAAGGGGGCCAGGAGACCCAGTACTTC
.,.,TRBJ1-1,TRBV9,CASSPPDTEAFF,TGTGCCAGCAGCCCCCCGGACACTGAAGCTTTCTTT
.,.,TRBJ2-5,TRBV11-2,CASSGGTVVDQETQYF,TGTGCCAGCAGCGGCGGAACGGTGGTGGACCAAGAGACCCAGTACTTC
TRBD1,.,TRBJ2-7,TRBV7-3,CASSPETGTGFDPGGYEQYF,TGTGCCAGCAGCCCCGAAACCGGGACAGGGTTCGACCCAGGGGGTTACGAGCAGTACTTC
.,.,TRBJ2-2,TRBV5-1,CASSSPGTSSGELFF,TGCGCCAGCAGCTCCCCCGGGACATCCTCTGGGGAGCTGTTTTTT
.,.,TRBJ2-5,TRBV14,CASSQDSGGGSQETQYF,TGTGCCAGCAGCCAAGATTCTGGGGGCGGTTCCCAAGAGACCCAGTACTTC
.,.,TRBJ2-3,TRBV10-1,CATSRGTDTQYF,TGCGCCACCTCCCGGGGCACAGATACGCAGTATTTT
TRBD1,.,TRBJ1-4,TRBV5-5,CASSPGTGVNEKLFF,TGTGCCAGCAGCCCCGGGACAGGGGTTAATGAAAAACTGTTTTTT
.,.,TRBJ2-6,TRBV6-4,CASSDSTGSIAGANVLTF,TGTGCCAGCAGTGACTCCACCGGGTCCATCGCAGGGGCCAACGTCCTGACTTTC
.,.,TRBJ1-1,TRBV3-1/TRBV3-2,CASRPPGQRNTEAFF,TGTGCCAGCAGACCACCTGGGCAGAGAAACACTGAAGCTTTCTTT
TRBD1,.,TRBJ2-7,TRBV6-5,CASTDRGDEQYF,TGTGCCAGCACGGACAGGGGGGATGAGCAGTACTTC
.,.,TRBJ1-2,TRBV6-5,CASRATGRGYTF,TGTGCCAGCAGAGCGACTGGCCGGGGCTACACCTTC
.,.,TRBJ2-1,TRBV15,CATSRDYRKVPGDEQFF,TGTGCCACCAGCAGAGATTACCGCAAAGTGCCGGGGGATGAGCAGTTCTTC
TRBD1,.,TRBJ1-2,TRBV19,CASTEDRGLRGYTF,TGTGCCAGTACCGAGGACAGGGGATTGAGGGGCTACACCTTC
TRBD1,.,TRBJ1-1,TRBV29-1,CSVGRGLNTEAFF,TGCAGCGTTGGCAGGGGGCTGAACACTGAAGCTTTCTTT
TRBD1,.,TRBJ1-6,TRBV2,CASSDRGLNSPLHF,TGTGCCAGCAGTGACAGGGGGCTGAATTCACCCCTCCACTTT